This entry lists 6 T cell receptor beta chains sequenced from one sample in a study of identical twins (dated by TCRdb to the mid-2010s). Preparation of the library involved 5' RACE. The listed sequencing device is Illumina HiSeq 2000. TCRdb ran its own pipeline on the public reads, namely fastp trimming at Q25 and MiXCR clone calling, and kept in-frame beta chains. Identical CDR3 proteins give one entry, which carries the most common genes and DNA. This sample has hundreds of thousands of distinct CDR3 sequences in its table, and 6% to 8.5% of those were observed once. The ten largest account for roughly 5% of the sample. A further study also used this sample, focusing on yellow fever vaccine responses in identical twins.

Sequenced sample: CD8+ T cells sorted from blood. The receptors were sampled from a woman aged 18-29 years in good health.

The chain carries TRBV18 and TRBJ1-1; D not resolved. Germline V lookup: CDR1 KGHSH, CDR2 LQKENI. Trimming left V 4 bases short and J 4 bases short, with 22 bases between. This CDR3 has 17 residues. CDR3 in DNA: TGTGCCAGCTCACAACCAAACCCCGAGGTTTGGGGCACTGAAGCTTTCTTT. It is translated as CASSQPNPEVWGTEAFF.

In DNA form, the CDR3 reads TGCGCCAGCAGCTTGGTGGTAGCGGGAGAGGATACGCAGTATTTT. Residues: CASSLVVAGEDTQYF. The chain has TRBV5-1 and TRBJ2-3; 9 positions match TRBD2. CDR3 length equals 15 residues. Germline trimming cut 0 bases from V and 6 bases from J; bases unmatched to any gene: 5. Germline CDR1 is SGHRS and CDR2 is YFSETQ.

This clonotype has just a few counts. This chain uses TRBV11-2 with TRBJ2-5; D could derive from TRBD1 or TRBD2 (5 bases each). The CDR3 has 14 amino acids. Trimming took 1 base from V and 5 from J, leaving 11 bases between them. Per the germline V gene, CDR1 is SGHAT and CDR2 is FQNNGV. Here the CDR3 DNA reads TGTGCCAGCAGCTTAGTGGGGGTGGAGGAGACCCAGTACTTC. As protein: CASSLVGVEETQYF.

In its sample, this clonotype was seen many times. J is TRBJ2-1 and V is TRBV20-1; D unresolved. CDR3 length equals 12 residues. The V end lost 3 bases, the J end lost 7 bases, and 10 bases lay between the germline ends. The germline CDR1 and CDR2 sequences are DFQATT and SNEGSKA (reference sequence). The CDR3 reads CSARTSSNEQFF. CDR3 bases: TGCAGTGCTAGGACCTCTAGTAATGAGCAGTTCTTC.

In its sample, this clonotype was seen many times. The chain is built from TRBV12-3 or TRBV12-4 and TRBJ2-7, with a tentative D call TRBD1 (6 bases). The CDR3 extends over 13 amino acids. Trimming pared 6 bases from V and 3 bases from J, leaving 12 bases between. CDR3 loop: CASRSGDIYEQYF. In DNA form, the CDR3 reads TGTGCCAGCAGGTCTGGGGACATCTACGAGCAGTACTTC.

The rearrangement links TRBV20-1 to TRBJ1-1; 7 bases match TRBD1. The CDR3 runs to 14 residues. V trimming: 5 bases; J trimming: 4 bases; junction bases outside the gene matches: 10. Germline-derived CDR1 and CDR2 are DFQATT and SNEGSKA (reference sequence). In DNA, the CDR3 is TGCAGTGCTCTACAGGGGTGGGGGGTCACTGAAGCTTTCTTT. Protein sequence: CSALQGWGVTEAFF.